This record concerns one TCR beta chain sequence. The antigen is undetermined. This sample was taken from a study of cytomegalovirus exposure and HLA in healthy donors. General study results and limits: Later work found most CMV-associated TCR beta chains apparently HLA-restricted.

Researchers ran the PCR with 60 Vbeta and 13 Jbeta primers. The data were produced by immunoSEQ multiplex PCR, yet TCRdb's version contains in-frame clones alone and is incomplete. Recorded for this sample: about 64,000 clones. Germline CDR1 is KGHSH and CDR2 is LQKENI. CDR3 length equals 14 residues. The trim removed 3 bases at V and 3 bases at J, leaving 5 bases unmatched. The specimen was PBMCs. The rearrangement uses TRBV18 and TRBJ2-7, with TRBD2 identical over 7 bases. This TCR was sampled from a young woman in good health and CMV-seronegative. The CDR3 reads CASSPGGSLYEQYF. For the CDR3, the DNA is TGTGCCAGCTCACCCGGGGGGTCCCTCTACGAGCAGTACTTC. Full variable domain (outside the CDR3, taken from reference TRBV18 and TRBJ2-7): NAGVMQNPRHLVRRRGQEARLRCSPMKGHSHVYWYRQLPEEGLKFMVYLQKENIIDESGMPKERFSAEFPKEGPSILRIQQVVRGDSAAYFCASSPGGSLYEQYFGPGTRLTVT.